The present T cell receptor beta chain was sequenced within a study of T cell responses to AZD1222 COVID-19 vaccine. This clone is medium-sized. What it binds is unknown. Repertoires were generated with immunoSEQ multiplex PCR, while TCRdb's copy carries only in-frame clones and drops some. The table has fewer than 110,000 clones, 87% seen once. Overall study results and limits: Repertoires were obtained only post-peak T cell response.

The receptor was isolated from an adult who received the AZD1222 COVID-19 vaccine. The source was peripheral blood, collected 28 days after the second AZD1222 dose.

The CDR3 DNA is TGTGCCAGCTCACCTCCCACGATGGCCAGCCTAGGTGGCTACACCTTC. Residues: CASSPPTMASLGGYTF. The chain employs TRBV18 and TRBJ1-2, with D uncertain. Germline CDR1 reads KGHSH; CDR2 reads LQKENI. The length of the CDR3 is 16 residues. Trimming took off 3 bases at V and 7 bases at J, with 21 bases between the two ends.